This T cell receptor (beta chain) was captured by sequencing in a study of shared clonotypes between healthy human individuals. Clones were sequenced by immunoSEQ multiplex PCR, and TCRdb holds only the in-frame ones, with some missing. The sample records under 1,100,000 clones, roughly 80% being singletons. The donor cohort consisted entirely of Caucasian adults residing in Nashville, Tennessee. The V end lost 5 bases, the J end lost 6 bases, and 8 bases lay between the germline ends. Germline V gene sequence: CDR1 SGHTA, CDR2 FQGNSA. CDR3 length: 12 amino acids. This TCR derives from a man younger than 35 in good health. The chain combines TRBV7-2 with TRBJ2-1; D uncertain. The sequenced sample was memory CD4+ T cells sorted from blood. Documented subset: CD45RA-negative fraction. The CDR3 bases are TGTGCCAGCAGCCCCGTCGGCAATGAGCAGTTCTTC. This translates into CASSPVGNEQFF.